This T cell receptor (beta chain) emerged from a study of blood T cell repertoires in COVID-19. Study background: T cells, B-cell-depleted T cells, or PBMCs supplied cDNA or gDNA.

The repertoire was sequenced with immunoSEQ multiplex PCR; TCRdb's copy has only in-frame clones and lacks some. The data contain around 95,000 clones, about 89% of them singletons. The V end was cut by 0 bases, the J end by 8 bases, with 10 bases between. This CDR3 spans 13 amino acids. Looked up from germline, CDR1 is LGHDT and CDR2 is YNNKEL (reference sequence). The receptor comes from a man between 45 and 60 years old with active COVID-19. Sequenced: peripheral blood. V and J are TRBV3-1 (or the pseudogene TRBV3-2) and TRBJ1-1; D not certain. The DNA of the CDR3 is TGTGCCAGCAGCCAAGATCAGGTAGGAGAAGCTTTCTTT. Protein sequence: CASSQDQVGEAFF.